This T cell receptor beta chain came from a study of CD8 T cells in ankylosing spondylitis. Study-level results: A CD8+ phenotype characterized the disease-linked clones, which were relatively rare in peripheral blood.

This CDR3 contains 13 residues. J lost 4 bases, V lost 6 bases, and 7 bases had no gene match. Germline CDR1 and CDR2: DFQATT and SNEGSKA (reference sequence). In this sample, this clonotype turned up a few times. Its antigen is not known. TCRdb fed the 5' RACE reads into MiXCR, producing one record per CDR3 protein. Here the sample spans about 310,000 distinct CDR3 sequences, less than 25% being singletons. Sequenced material: blood, either unsorted or a sorted T cell fraction (not recorded which). The sequence was obtained from a female donor with ankylosing spondylitis or in good health (not recorded which). This chain connects TRBV20-1 to TRBJ1-2; 8 bases are a match to TRBD1. The CDR3 sequence: CSARQGLGYGYTF. CDR3 nucleotides: TGCAGTGCCCGACAGGGGCTTGGCTATGGCTACACCTTC.